Listed here are 11 T cell receptor beta chains from one sample, sequenced in a study of siplizumab effects on memory and regulatory T cells. Sequencing was performed with immunoSEQ multiplex PCR; in TCRdb, only in-frame clones are kept and a portion is missing. This table holds approximately 48,000 clones, 93% found once. Input material: CD8+ T cells sorted from blood. The receptors shown here come from a human donor in good health.

The gene calls are TRBV10-3 and TRBJ2-3, with 7 bases fitting TRBD2. After removal of 4 bases from V and 2 bases from J, the junction contained 6 bases not matched to a gene. The CDR3 loop spans 15 amino acids. Germline CDR1 ENHRY, CDR2 SYGVKD. CDR3 sequence reads: CAISAGTKITDTQYF. The CDR3 nucleotides are TGTGCCATCAGTGCGGGGACTAAGATCACAGATACGCAGTATTTT.

The chain carries TRBV10-3 and TRBJ2-1, with D hard to call. Germline assignment: CDR1 ENHRY and CDR2 SYGVKD. The CDR3 covers 14 residues. Trimming took 1 base from V and 9 from J, leaving 13 bases between them. The CDR3, as DNA: TGTGCCATCAGTGAGTTCCCTGACTTTAGTGAGCAGTTCTTC. The encoded protein is CAISEFPDFSEQFF.

Here the CDR3 DNA reads TGTGCCATCAGTGAGTCTAGGTACGAGCAGTACTTC. Translated, it gives CAISESRYEQYF. The V gene is TRBV10-3, the J gene TRBJ2-7; D remains ambiguous. The V end was cut by 0 bases, the J end by 4 bases, with 4 bases between. Germline CDR1 ENHRY, CDR2 SYGVKD. The CDR3 totals 12 residues.

Concerning this clone: Other DNA sequences from this sample encode an identical CDR3 as well. The V gene is TRBV11-2, the J gene TRBJ2-7, with no clear D. CDR1 and CDR2 (germline): SGHAT, FQNNGV. The CDR3 consists of 10 residues. Between the trimmed V and J ends, which lost 3 bases and 6 bases, there was a span of 3 bases. The chain's CDR3 is CASSLGEQYF. The DNA of the CDR3 is TGTGCCAGCAGCTTGGGCGAGCAGTACTTC.

The rearrangement links TRBV19 to TRBJ2-1, with 12 bases that match TRBD2. Germline V gene sequence: CDR1 LNHDA, CDR2 SQIVND (reference sequence). V was clipped by 3 bases and J by 3 bases; unmatched bases: 9. There are 18 residues in the CDR3. CDR3 sequence reads: CASSMAGASGRDYNEQFF. CDR3 in DNA: TGTGCCAGTAGTATGGCAGGGGCTAGCGGGAGGGACTACAATGAGCAGTTCTTC.

CDR3 in amino acids: CASTFRENTEAFF. For the CDR3, the DNA is TGTGCCAGCACCTTCAGAGAGAACACTGAAGCTTTCTTT. The chain recombines TRBV7-9 with TRBJ1-1, with no clear D. Germline assignment: CDR1 SEHNR and CDR2 FQNEAQ (reference sequence). The V and J ends lost 7 bases and 1 base respectively, with 10 bases between them. The CDR3 is 13 residues long.

The chain carries TRBV19 and TRBJ2-5; 14 bases align to TRBD2. The V and J ends lost 4 bases and 4 bases, in that order; junction bases with no gene match: 11. The CDR3 covers 18 residues. CDR1 and CDR2 from the germline V gene are LNHDA and SQIVND (reference sequence). The CDR3 DNA reads as TGTGCCAGTAGTAGGCCGGGACTAGCGGGAGTAGACGGAGAGACCCAGTACTTC. Its translation: CASSRPGLAGVDGETQYF.

The V call is TRBV28, the J call TRBJ2-7; tentative D call: TRBD2 (6 bases). Trimming cost V 1 base and J 6 bases, with 10 bases left between them. CDR3 size: 13 residues. Germline V gives CDR1 MDHEN, CDR2 SYDVKM. This CDR3 is CASSLYRDFEQYF. CDR3 DNA: TGTGCCAGCAGTTTATACCGGGACTTCGAGCAGTACTTC.

The rearrangement links TRBV7-9 to TRBJ2-3; no firm D call. Per germline, CDR1 SEHNR and CDR2 FQNEAQ (reference sequence). Between the trimmed V and J ends, which lost 5 bases and 5 bases, there was a span of 11 bases. The CDR3 totals 13 residues. The CDR3 nucleotides are TGTGCCAGCAGCCCCCCTTATGAAGATACGCAGTATTTT. It is translated as CASSPPYEDTQYF.

J is TRBJ2-5 and V is TRBV5-6; D unclear. Trimming removed 2 bases at V and 4 bases at J, with 9 bases between. The CDR3 length is 13 residues. Germline assignment: CDR1 SGHDT and CDR2 YYEEEE. The CDR3 is CASSFRAIETQYF. For the CDR3, the DNA is TGTGCCAGCAGCTTTAGGGCGATAGAGACCCAGTACTTC.

The chain links TRBV5-1 to TRBJ2-1; no reliable D call. CDR3 length: 13 amino acids. Between the trimmed V and J ends, which lost 4 bases and 3 bases, there was a span of 8 bases. CDR1 is SGHRS, CDR2 YFSETQ, per germline. CDR3 DNA sequence: TGCGCCAGCAGCGGACCTAGCTACAATGAGCAGTTCTTC. It yields the protein CASSGPSYNEQFF.